These 28 T cell receptor beta chains came from one sample sequenced in a study of T cells expressing NK-cell markers. After re-calling the 5' RACE reads, TCRdb lists one entry per CDR3 protein, DNA absent. Here the sample table reports hundreds of thousands of distinct CDR3 sequences. Sequencing was done on a sample of blood T cells: a sorted CD56 or NKG2C T cell subset, CD4+ or CD8+ T cells, or bulk PBMC T cells (not recorded which). The receptors originated from a man aged 18 to 35 in good health.

This chain connects TRBV5-6 to TRBJ2-2; TCRdb designates TRBD2, a call that cannot be tested without DNA. Germline CDR1 reads SGHDT; CDR2 reads YYEEEE. The CDR3 consists of 15 residues. CDR3 protein: CASSLDGRAVGELFF. The whole variable domain, filled in from reference TRBV5-6 and TRBJ2-2, reads DAGVTQSPTHLIKTRGQQVTLRCSPKSGHDTVSWYQQALGQGPQFIFQYYEEEERQRGNFPDRFSGHQFPNYSSELNVNALLLGDSALYLCASSLDGRAVGELFFGEGSRLTVL.

This chain's CDR3 is CASSLNRGRDIQYF. The rearrangement uses TRBV12-3 or TRBV12-4 and TRBJ2-4; the D call of TRBD1 rests on TCRdb alone, since no DNA is present to check it. CDR3 length: 14 residues.

This sequence joins TRBV24-1 and TRBJ2-1; there is no DNA to check the TCRdb D call of TRBD2. The CDR3 spans 22 residues. Germline V gene lookup returns CDR1 KGHDR and CDR2 SFDVKD. CDR3 sequence: CATSNRGYRVVAGVGSYNEQFF.

V is TRBV25-1 and J is TRBJ2-7; the TCRdb call, TRBD2, lacks DNA for checking. Germline CDR1 is MGHDK and CDR2 is SYGVNS. The CDR3 spans 15 residues. The CDR3 loop is CASSEGLAGGPGQYF.

This chain joins TRBV4-3 and TRBJ1-1. This CDR3 region has 14 residues. Germline lookup yields CDR1 LGHNA and CDR2 YSLEER. This chain's CDR3 is CASSQAGGVTEAFF.

The chain joins TRBV4-1 to TRBJ2-5; the D call of TRBD2 rests on TCRdb alone, since no DNA is present to check it. This CDR3 contains 16 residues. Germline lookup yields CDR1 MGHRA and CDR2 YSYEKL. The CDR3 is CASSQGPSGRTETQYF.

The chain joins TRBV6-1 to TRBJ2-3; TCRdb's D call, TRBD2, is unchecked because there is no DNA. Per the germline V gene, CDR1 is MNHNS and CDR2 is SASEGT. The CDR3 extends over 13 amino acids. The CDR3 loop is CASALTNTDTQYF.

The chain uses TRBV7-9 and TRBJ2-1; TCRdb calls TRBD1, which cannot be checked without DNA. This CDR3 has 15 amino acids. CDR1 is SEHNR and CDR2 is FQNEAQ in the germline V gene (reference sequence). This CDR3 reads CASSPPGQGTDEQFF.

V gene TRBV27 combines with J gene TRBJ2-7; the D call from TCRdb, TRBD2, cannot be confirmed without DNA. This CDR3 region has 16 residues. CDR1 is MNHEY, CDR2 SMNVEV, per germline (reference sequence). The CDR3 protein is CASSPLSRGPNYEQYF.

The V and J genes are TRBV7-6 and TRBJ2-3; TCRdb calls TRBD1, which cannot be checked without DNA. Germline assignment: CDR1 SGHVS and CDR2 FNYEAQ. This CDR3 has 17 residues. The CDR3 reads CASSLVGGGVVTDTQYF. The entire variable domain, with the rest obtained from reference TRBV7-6 and TRBJ2-3, is as follows: GAGVSQSPRYKVTKRGQDVALRCDPISGHVSLYWYRQALGQGPEFLTYFNYEAQQDKSGLPNDRFSAERPEGSISTLTIQRTEQRDSAMYRCASSLVGGGVVTDTQYFGPGTRLTVL.

The chain carries TRBV7-6 and TRBJ2-3; TCRdb designates TRBD2, a call that cannot be tested without DNA. The CDR3 has 15 amino acids. Germline values: CDR1 SGHVS, CDR2 FNYEAQ. The CDR3 spells CASRERLTSTDTQYF.

This chain joins TRBV12-3 or TRBV12-4 and TRBJ2-2; the D call of TRBD1 rests on TCRdb alone, since no DNA is present to check it. The CDR3 extends over 15 amino acids. CDR3 in amino acids: CASRTGTALTGELFF.

The rearrangement uses TRBV7-2 and TRBJ2-7; TCRdb's D gene call, TRBD2, goes unchecked for lack of DNA. This CDR3 spans 16 amino acids. Germline CDR1 is SGHTA and CDR2 is FQGNSA. The CDR3: CASSPVAGGFDYEQYF. The whole variable domain, filled in from reference TRBV7-2 and TRBJ2-7, reads GAGVSQSPSNKVTEKGKDVELRCDPISGHTALYWYRQSLGQGLEFLIYFQGNSAPDKSGLPSDRFSAERTGGSVSTLTIQRTQQEDSAVYLCASSPVAGGFDYEQYFGPGTRLTVT.

V gene TRBV5-1 combines with J gene TRBJ2-3; there is no DNA to check the TCRdb D call of TRBD1. The CDR3 is made up of 15 amino acids. Looked up from germline, CDR1 is SGHRS and CDR2 is YFSETQ. The CDR3 reads CASRRQGFRTDTQYF.

The gene calls are TRBV7-3 and TRBJ1-1; the TCRdb call, TRBD1, lacks DNA for checking. Germline CDR1 reads SGHTA; CDR2 reads FQGTGA. This CDR3 has 14 amino acids. The CDR3 spells CASSPVGANTEAFF. The full variable domain, rest sourced from reference TRBV7-3 and TRBJ1-1, is GAGVSQTPSNKVTEKGKYVELRCDPISGHTALYWYRQSLGQGPEFLIYFQGTGAADDSGLPNDRFFAVRPEGSVSTLKIQRTERGDSAVYLCASSPVGANTEAFFGQGTRLTVV.

The rearrangement uses TRBV11-2 and TRBJ2-1; TCRdb lists TRBD1, though no DNA is available to test this call. The germline V gene encodes CDR1 SGHAT and CDR2 FQNNGV. The CDR3 is 14 amino acids. CDR3 in amino acids: CASSLAPGRNEQFF.

The chain recombines TRBV5-1 with TRBJ2-5; TCRdb designates TRBD1, a call that cannot be tested without DNA. The CDR3 totals 15 residues. Germline-derived CDR1 and CDR2 are SGHRS and YFSETQ. The CDR3 region is CASRPSGGPQETQYF. The complete variable domain, with remaining parts taken from reference TRBV5-1 and TRBJ2-5, reads KAGVTQTPRYLIKTRGQQVTLSCSPISGHRSVSWYQQTPGQGLQFLFEYFSETQRNKGNFPGRFSGRQFSNSRSEMNVSTLELGDSALYLCASRPSGGPQETQYFGPGTRLLVL.

V and J are TRBV7-2 and TRBJ2-1; the D call from TCRdb, TRBD2, cannot be confirmed without DNA. From germline, CDR1 is SGHTA and CDR2 FQGNSA. The CDR3 runs to 16 residues. CDR3 residues: CASSLAPGTSDHEQFF.

The chain has TRBV7-2 and TRBJ2-1. Germline V lookup: CDR1 SGHTA, CDR2 FQGNSA. This CDR3 has 15 residues. CDR3 sequence reads: CASSLVQTVYNEQFF.

This sequence joins TRBV5-1 and TRBJ2-5; the D call of TRBD2 rests on TCRdb alone, since no DNA is present to check it. This CDR3 region has 18 residues. Germline-derived CDR1 and CDR2 are SGHRS and YFSETQ. CDR3 in amino acids: CASSLAGGLSQVGETQYF.

The V call is TRBV12-3 or TRBV12-4, the J call TRBJ1-4; TCRdb lists TRBD1, though no DNA is available to test this call. CDR3 size: 16 residues. The CDR3: CASTPADRDWGEKLFF.

The chain carries TRBV12-3 or TRBV12-4 and TRBJ1-5; TCRdb's D gene call, TRBD1, goes unchecked for lack of DNA. The CDR3 length is 17 residues. CDR3 protein: CASSFGTGGYSNQPQHF.

The gene calls are TRBV6-1 and TRBJ2-1. The length of the CDR3 is 13 residues. Germline V lookup: CDR1 MNHNS, CDR2 SASEGT. The CDR3 loop is CASSESGRSQQFF.

The chain joins TRBV29-1 to TRBJ2-7; TCRdb outputs TRBD1, but without DNA this stays unchecked. Germline CDR1 and CDR2: SQVTM and ANQGSEA. The CDR3 is made up of 14 amino acids. CDR3: CSVRAPQGIYEQYF.

J is TRBJ2-1 and V is TRBV4-2; TCRdb calls TRBD1, which cannot be checked without DNA. The CDR3 consists of 15 residues. Germline CDR1 LGHNA, CDR2 YNFKEQ. The CDR3 spells CASSPLYRVYNEQFF.

The chain carries TRBV15 and TRBJ1-1. Germline V CDR1 and CDR2: LNHNV, YYDKDF (reference sequence). The CDR3 is 12 amino acids. The CDR3 protein is CATSRDVARAFF.

The CDR3 spells CSASGTGLYNEQFF. This rearrangement joins TRBV29-1 to TRBJ2-1; no DNA is available, so the TRBD1 call from TCRdb remains unchecked. The V gene's germline CDR1 is SQVTM and CDR2 ANQGSEA. The CDR3 sequence is 14 residues long.

The rearrangement uses TRBV6-1 and TRBJ2-3; TCRdb designates TRBD2, a call that cannot be tested without DNA. The germline V gene encodes CDR1 MNHNS and CDR2 SASEGT. CDR3 length equals 16 residues. The chain's CDR3 is CASTQSGLARTDTQYF.